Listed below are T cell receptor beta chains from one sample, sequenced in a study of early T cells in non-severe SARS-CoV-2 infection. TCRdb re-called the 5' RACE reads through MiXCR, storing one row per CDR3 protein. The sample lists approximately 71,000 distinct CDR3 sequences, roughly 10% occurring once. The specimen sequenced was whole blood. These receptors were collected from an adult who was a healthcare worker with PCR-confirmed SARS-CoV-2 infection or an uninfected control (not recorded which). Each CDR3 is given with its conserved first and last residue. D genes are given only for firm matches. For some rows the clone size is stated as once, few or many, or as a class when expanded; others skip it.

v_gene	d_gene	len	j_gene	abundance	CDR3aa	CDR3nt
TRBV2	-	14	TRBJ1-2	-	CASSPSERGDGYTF	TGTGCCAGCAGTCCCTCTGAAAGGGGGGATGGCTACACCTTC
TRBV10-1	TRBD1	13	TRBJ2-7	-	CASNRDRGGEQYF	TGCGCCAGCAACCGGGACAGGGGCGGCGAGCAGTACTTC
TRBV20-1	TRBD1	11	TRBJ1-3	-	CSAEQGTTIYF	TGCAGTGCTGAACAGGGGACCACCATATATTTT
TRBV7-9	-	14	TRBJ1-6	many	CASSLEGPNSPLHF	TGTGCCAGCAGCTTAGAGGGGCCCAATTCACCCCTCCACTTT
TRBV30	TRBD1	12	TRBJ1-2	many	CAWTGTGRGYTF	TGTGCCTGGACCGGGACAGGGCGAGGCTACACCTTC
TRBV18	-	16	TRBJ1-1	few	CASSPVVTAVSTEAFF	TGTGCCAGCTCACCAGTCGTAACAGCAGTATCCACTGAAGCTTTCTTT
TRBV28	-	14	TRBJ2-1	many	CASSYANSYNEQFF	TGTGCCAGCAGTTATGCGAACTCCTACAATGAGCAGTTCTTC
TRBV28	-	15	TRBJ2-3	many	CASISGGARTDTQYF	TGTGCCAGCATTTCCGGGGGCGCCCGCACAGATACGCAGTATTTT
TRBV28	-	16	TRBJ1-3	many	CASSSPASGLGNTIYF	TGTGCCAGCAGTTCCCCCGCCTCGGGACTAGGAAACACCATATATTTT
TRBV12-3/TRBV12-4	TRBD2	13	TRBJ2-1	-	CANGGRGYNEQFF	TGTGCCAACGGCGGGAGGGGTTACAATGAGCAGTTCTTC
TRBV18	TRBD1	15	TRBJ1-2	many	CASSPKTGASYGYTF	TGTGCCAGCTCACCCAAGACAGGGGCCAGCTATGGCTACACCTTC
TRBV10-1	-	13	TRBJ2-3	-	CASSGGSDDTQYF	TGCGCCAGCAGTGGGGGCAGTGATGATACGCAGTATTTT
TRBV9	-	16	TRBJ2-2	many	CASSVEGGVGAGELFF	TGTGCCAGCAGCGTAGAGGGTGGAGTAGGCGCCGGGGAGCTGTTTTTT
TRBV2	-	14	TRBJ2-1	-	CASSVNGGYNEQFF	TGTGCCAGCAGTGTTAACGGGGGCTACAATGAGCAGTTCTTC
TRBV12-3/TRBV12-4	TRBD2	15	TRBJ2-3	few	CASSLIAGGTDTQYF	TGTGCCAGCAGTCTTATAGCGGGAGGGACCGATACGCAGTATTTT
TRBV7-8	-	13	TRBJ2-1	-	CASGPYGPFEQFF	TGTGCCAGCGGCCCCTATGGCCCGTTTGAGCAGTTCTTC
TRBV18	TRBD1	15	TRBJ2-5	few	CASSPKAEGGKTQYF	TGTGCCAGCTCACCCAAAGCGGAAGGGGGCAAGACCCAGTACTTC
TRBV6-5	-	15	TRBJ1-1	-	CASSYSGGPRAEAFF	TGTGCCAGCAGTTACTCCGGGGGGCCGAGGGCTGAAGCTTTCTTT
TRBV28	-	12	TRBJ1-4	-	CASSRGFEKLFF	TGTGCCAGCAGTCGGGGGTTTGAAAAACTGTTTTTT
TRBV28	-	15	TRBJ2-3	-	CASSWSGGGTDTQYF	TGTGCCAGCAGTTGGAGCGGAGGGGGTACAGATACGCAGTATTTT
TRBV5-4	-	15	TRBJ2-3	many	CASSPTGRDGDTQYF	TGTGCCAGCAGCCCAACAGGGCGGGACGGGGATACGCAGTATTTT
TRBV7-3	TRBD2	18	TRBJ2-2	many	CASSLNPTSGSGDGELFF	TGTGCCAGCAGCTTAAATCCCACTAGCGGCTCTGGGGACGGGGAGCTGTTTTTT
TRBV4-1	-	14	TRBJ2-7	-	CASSQDSRSYEQYF	TGCGCCAGCAGCCAAGATTCGAGGTCCTACGAGCAGTACTTC
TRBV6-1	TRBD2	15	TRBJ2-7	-	CASSEGTSGSYEQYF	TGTGCCAGCAGTGAGGGGACTAGCGGGAGCTACGAGCAGTACTTC
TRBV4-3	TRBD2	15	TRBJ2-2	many	CASSQDTSGAGELFF	TGCGCCAGCAGCCAAGATACTAGCGGGGCCGGGGAGCTGTTTTTT
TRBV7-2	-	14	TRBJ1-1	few	CASSSDILNTEAFF	TGTGCCAGCAGCTCAGACATCCTGAACACTGAAGCTTTCTTT
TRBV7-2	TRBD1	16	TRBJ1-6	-	CASSPVGTGGNSPLHF	TGTGCCAGCAGCCCTGTCGGGACAGGGGGTAATTCACCCCTCCACTTT
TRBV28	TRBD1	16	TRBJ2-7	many	CASYKQWGQAPYEQYF	TGTGCCAGCTACAAGCAGTGGGGACAGGCCCCCTACGAGCAGTACTTC
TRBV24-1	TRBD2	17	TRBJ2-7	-	CATSDFKNSGSGDEQYF	TGTGCCACCAGTGACTTTAAAAATAGCGGGAGTGGCGACGAGCAGTACTTC